This T cell receptor beta chain stems from a study of blood T cell repertoires in COVID-19. After removal of 1 base from V and 5 bases from J, the junction contained 4 bases not matched to a gene. The CDR3 length is 15 residues. Germline values: CDR1 SNHLY, CDR2 FYNNEI. Profiled with immunoSEQ multiplex PCR; TCRdb holds only in-frame clones, not every one. The table lists nearly 300,000 clones, roughly 88% of them singletons, with over 6% in the top ten. This TCR came from a woman in her twenties or thirties who had recovered from COVID-19. Sequencing used peripheral blood. The rearrangement links TRBV2 to TRBJ2-1; 8 bases agree with TRBD2. This CDR3 reads CASSEGRGANNEQFF. CDR3 coding DNA: TGTGCCAGCAGTGAAGGGCGGGGGGCCAACAATGAGCAGTTCTTC.